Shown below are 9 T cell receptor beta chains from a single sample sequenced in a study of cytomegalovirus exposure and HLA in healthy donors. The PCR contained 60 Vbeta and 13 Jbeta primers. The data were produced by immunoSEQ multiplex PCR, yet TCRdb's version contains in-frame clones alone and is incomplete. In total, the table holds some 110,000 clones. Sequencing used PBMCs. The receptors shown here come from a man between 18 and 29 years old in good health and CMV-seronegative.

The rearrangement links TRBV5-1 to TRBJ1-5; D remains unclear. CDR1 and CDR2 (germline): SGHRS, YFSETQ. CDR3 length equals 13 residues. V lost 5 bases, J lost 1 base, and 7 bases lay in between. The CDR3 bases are TGCGCCAGCAGTATATCCAGCAATCAGCCCCAGCATTTT. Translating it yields CASSISSNQPQHF. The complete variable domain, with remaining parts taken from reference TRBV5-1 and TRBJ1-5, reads KAGVTQTPRYLIKTRGQQVTLSCSPISGHRSVSWYQQTPGQGLQFLFEYFSETQRNKGNFPGRFSGRQFSNSRSEMNVSTLELGDSALYLCASSISSNQPQHFGDGTRLSIL.

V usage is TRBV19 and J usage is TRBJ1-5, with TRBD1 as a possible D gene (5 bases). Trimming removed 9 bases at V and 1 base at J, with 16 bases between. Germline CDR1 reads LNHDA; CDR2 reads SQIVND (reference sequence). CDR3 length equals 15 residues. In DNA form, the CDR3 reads TGTGCCAGGCCCCTATGGACAAGCAGCAATCAGCCCCAGCATTTT. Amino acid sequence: CARPLWTSSNQPQHF. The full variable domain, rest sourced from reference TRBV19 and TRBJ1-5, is DGGITQSPKYLFRKEGQNVTLSCEQNLNHDAMYWYRQDPGQGLRLIYYSQIVNDFQKGDIAEGYSVSREKKESFPLTVTSAQKNPTAFYLCARPLWTSSNQPQHFGDGTRLSIL.

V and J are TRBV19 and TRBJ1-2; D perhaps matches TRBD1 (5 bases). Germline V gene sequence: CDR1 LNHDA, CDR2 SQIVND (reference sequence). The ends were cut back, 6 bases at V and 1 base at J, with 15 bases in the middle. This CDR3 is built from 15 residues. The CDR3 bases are TGTGCCAGTAGGTCGGGACCGGGGGGTAACTATGGCTACACCTTC. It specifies CASRSGPGGNYGYTF.

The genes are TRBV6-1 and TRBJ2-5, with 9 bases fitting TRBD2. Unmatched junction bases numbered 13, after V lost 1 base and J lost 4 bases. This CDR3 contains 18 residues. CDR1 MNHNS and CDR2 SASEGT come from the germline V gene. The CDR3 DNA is TGTGCCAGCAGTGAAGATGAAGCTAGCGGGGCCGAGCGAGAGACCCAGTACTTC. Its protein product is CASSEDEASGAERETQYF.

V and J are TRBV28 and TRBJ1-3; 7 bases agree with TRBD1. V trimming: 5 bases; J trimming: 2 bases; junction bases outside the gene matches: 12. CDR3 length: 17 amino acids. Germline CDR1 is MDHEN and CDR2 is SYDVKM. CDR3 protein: CASSPAGTALPGNTIYF. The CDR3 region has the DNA TGTGCCAGCAGTCCGGCCGGGACAGCCTTACCTGGAAACACCATATATTTT.

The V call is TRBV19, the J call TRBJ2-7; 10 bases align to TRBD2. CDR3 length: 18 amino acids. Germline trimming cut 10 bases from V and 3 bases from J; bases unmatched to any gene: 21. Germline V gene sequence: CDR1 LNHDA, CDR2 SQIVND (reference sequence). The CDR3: CANHTGGSELAGNYEQYF. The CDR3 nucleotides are TGTGCCAATCATACAGGGGGATCAGAACTAGCGGGAAACTACGAGCAGTACTTC.

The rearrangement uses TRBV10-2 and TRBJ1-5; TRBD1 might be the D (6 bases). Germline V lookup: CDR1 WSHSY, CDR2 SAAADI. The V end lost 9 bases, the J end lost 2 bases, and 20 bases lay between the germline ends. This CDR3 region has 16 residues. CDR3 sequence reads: CASGDTGSFRNQPQHF. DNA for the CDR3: TGCGCCAGTGGAGATACAGGGTCTTTTCGCAATCAGCCCCAGCATTTT.

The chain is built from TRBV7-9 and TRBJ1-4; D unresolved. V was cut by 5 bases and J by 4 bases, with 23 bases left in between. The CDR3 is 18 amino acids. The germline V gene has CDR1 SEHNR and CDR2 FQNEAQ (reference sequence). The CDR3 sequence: CASSPRDPRLLSNEKLFF. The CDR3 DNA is TGTGCCAGCAGCCCTCGGGATCCCCGGCTCTTAAGTAATGAAAAACTGTTTTTT.

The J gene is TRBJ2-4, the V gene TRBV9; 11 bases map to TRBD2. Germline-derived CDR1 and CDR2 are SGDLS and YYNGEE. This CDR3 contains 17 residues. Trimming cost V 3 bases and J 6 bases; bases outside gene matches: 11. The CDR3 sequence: CASSAPLAGGHPNIQYF. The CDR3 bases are TGTGCCAGCAGCGCCCCCTTAGCGGGAGGGCACCCAAACATTCAGTACTTC.